This T cell receptor (beta chain) is from a study of blood T cells in healthy people across ages. On the study more broadly: Template switching recovered approximately one barcoded beta molecule for every two T cells. Study findings and constraints: Estimated diversity across one million T cells was deemed an underestimate. Unknown CMV status may confound age-related changes in expanded clones.

Every donor contributed around 10 milliliters of peripheral blood by blood draw. In regard to this clonotype: What it binds is not known.

The authors ran a second PCR of roughly 6 to 12 cycles using a sample-barcoded 5' primer and a J-beta primer mix. Each CDR3 protein is one row after TCRdb ran MiXCR on the 5' RACE reads. The table records about 1.1 million distinct CDR3 sequences, roughly two fifths of them present only once. Trimming at V came to 6 bases and at J to 5 bases, leaving 11 bases not matched to a gene. Germline CDR1 SEHNR, CDR2 FQNEAQ (reference sequence). The CDR3 loop spans 15 amino acids. Sequenced input: blood. This TCR was sampled from a man younger than 35 in good health. V gene TRBV7-9 combines with J gene TRBJ1-2; 8 nucleotides match TRBD1. DNA of the CDR3: TGTGCCAGCAGTTATGATACCGGACAGGGTTATGGCTACACCTTC. Residues: CASSYDTGQGYGYTF.